This TCR beta chain was captured in a study of Graves' ophthalmopathy and Graves' hyperthyroidism. RNA transcripts provided the template for amplifying TCR beta CDR3 regions. The workflow started with a first-round RT-PCR run with HTBI primers and then moved on to a second-round multiplex PCR. Via MiXCR, TCRdb re-called the multiplex PCR reads, giving one row per CDR3 protein. The data contain roughly 380,000 distinct CDR3 sequences, approximately 15% of them singletons. This clonotype has a count of ten or more. Antigen: not known. Overall study results and limits: With roughly 69% sensitivity and about 78% specificity, the model predicted ophthalmopathy progression.

The CDR3 extends over 15 amino acids. J was trimmed by 0 bases and V by 6 bases; bases with no gene match: 5. The PBMCs used were ones drawn from less than 12 ml of fresh peripheral blood. The receptor's source is a young woman with stable Graves' hyperthyroidism. The sample taken for sequencing was peripheral blood. V gene TRBV12-3 or TRBV12-4 combines with J gene TRBJ1-2; 9 bases are shared with TRBD1. CDR3 nucleotide sequence: TGTGCCAGCAGCCAGGGACAGGGAGCTAACTATGGCTACACCTTC. Translating it yields CASSQGQGANYGYTF.